This TCR beta chain was captured in a study of PD-1 blockade in classical Hodgkin lymphoma. The study, taken as a whole, reports: Baseline diversity in complete responders resembled that of newly diagnosed patients. Relapsed/refractory patients reportedly had the lowest baseline TCR diversity, below newly diagnosed patients, who were below healthy donors.

The CDR3 loop spans 13 amino acids. The V end was cut by 5 bases, the J end by 4 bases, with 12 bases between. Germline CDR1 and CDR2: SEHNR and FQNEAQ (reference sequence). On this clone: The target antigen is unknown.

The method was immunoSEQ multiplex PCR; TCRdb's version includes in-frame clones alone and lacks a portion of them. The sample contains 100,000 or so clones, about 89% of which appear only once. Patients all relapsed after autologous stem cell transplantation, and there was variation in brentuximab vedotin exposure. Under best response, outcomes were complete response, partial response or progressive disease. The source was peripheral blood mononuclear cells (PBMCs), collected before the second cycle of nivolumab. The clonotype was recovered from a human donor with classical Hodgkin lymphoma. The chain recombines TRBV7-9 with TRBJ2-7; no firm D call. The CDR3: CASSPLLRYEQYF. CDR3 DNA sequence: TGTGCCAGCAGCCCTCTGCTTAGGTACGAGCAGTACTTC.